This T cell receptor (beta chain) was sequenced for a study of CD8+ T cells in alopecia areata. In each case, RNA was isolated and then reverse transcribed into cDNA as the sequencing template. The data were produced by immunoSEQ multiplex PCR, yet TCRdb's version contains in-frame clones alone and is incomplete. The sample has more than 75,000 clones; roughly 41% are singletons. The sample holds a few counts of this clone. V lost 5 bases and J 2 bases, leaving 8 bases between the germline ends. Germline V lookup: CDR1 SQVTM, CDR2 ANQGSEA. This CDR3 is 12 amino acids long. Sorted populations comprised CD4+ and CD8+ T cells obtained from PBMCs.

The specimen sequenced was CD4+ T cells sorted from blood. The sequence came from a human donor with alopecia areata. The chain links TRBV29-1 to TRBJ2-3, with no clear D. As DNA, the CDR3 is TGCAGCGTTCGACCGAACACAGATACGCAGTATTTT. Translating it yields CSVRPNTDTQYF.